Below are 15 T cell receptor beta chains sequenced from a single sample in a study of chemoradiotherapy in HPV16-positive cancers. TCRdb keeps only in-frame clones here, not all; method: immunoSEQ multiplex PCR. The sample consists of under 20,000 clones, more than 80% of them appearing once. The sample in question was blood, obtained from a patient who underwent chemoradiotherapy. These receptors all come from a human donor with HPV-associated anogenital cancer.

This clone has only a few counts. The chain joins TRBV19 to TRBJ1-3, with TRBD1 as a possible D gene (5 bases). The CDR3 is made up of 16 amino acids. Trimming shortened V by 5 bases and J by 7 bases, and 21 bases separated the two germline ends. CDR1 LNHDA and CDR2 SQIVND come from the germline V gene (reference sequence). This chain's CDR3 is CASSLDGGTLDNTIYF. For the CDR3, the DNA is TGTGCCAGTAGTCTTGACGGGGGGACTCTGGATAACACCATATATTTT. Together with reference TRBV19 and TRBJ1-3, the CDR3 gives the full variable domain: DGGITQSPKYLFRKEGQNVTLSCEQNLNHDAMYWYRQDPGQGLRLIYYSQIVNDFQKGDIAEGYSVSREKKESFPLTVTSAQKNPTAFYLCASSLDGGTLDNTIYFGEGSWLTVV.

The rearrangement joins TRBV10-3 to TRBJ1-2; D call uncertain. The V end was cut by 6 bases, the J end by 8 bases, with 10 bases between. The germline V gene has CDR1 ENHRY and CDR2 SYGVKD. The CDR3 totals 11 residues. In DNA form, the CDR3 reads TGTGCCATCAGCATGGGCTGGGGCTACACCTTC. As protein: CAISMGWGYTF.

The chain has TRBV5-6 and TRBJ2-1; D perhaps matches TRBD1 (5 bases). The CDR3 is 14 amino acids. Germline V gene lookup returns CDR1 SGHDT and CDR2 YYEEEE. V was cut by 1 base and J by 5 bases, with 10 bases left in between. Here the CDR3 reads CASSLWGKHNEQFF. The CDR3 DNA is TGTGCCAGCAGCTTGTGGGGCAAGCACAATGAGCAGTTCTTC.

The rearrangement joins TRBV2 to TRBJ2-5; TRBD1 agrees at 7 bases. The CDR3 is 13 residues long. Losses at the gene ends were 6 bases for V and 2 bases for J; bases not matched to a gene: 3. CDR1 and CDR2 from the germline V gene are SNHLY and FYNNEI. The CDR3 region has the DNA TGTGCCAGCAGCCTGGACAGGCAAGAGACCCAGTACTTC. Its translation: CASSLDRQETQYF. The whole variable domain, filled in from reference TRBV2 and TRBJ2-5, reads EPEVTQTPSHQVTQMGQEVILRCVPISNHLYFYWYRQILGQKVEFLVSFYNNEISEKSEIFDDQFSVERPDGSNFTLKIRSTKLEDSAMYFCASSLDRQETQYFGPGTRLLVL.

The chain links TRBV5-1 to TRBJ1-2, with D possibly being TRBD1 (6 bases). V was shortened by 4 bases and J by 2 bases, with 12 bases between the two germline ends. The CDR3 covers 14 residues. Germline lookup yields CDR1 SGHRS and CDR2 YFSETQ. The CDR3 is CASSPTGNNYGYTF. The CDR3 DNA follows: TGCGCCAGCAGCCCTACAGGGAACAACTATGGCTACACCTTC.

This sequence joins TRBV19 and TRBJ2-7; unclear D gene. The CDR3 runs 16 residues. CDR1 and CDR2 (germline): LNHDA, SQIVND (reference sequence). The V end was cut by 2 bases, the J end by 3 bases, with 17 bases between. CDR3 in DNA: TGTGCCAGTAGTATAAGGGTGGGTAACGGATACTACGAGCAGTACTTC. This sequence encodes CASSIRVGNGYYEQYF.

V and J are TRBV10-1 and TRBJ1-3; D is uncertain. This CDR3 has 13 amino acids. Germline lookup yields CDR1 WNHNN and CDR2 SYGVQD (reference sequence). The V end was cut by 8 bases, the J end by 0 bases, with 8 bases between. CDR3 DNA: TGCGCCAGCGCGGGCATCTCTGGAAACACCATATATTTT. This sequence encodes CASAGISGNTIYF.

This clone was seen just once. This chain's CDR3 is CASSVWVGTGGKGYTF. The CDR3 nucleotides are TGTGCCAGCAGCGTATGGGTAGGGACAGGGGGTAAGGGCTACACCTTC. The chain couples TRBV9 to TRBJ1-2; 11 nucleotides match TRBD1. J was trimmed by 8 bases and V by 1 base; bases with no gene match: 10. This CDR3 is 16 amino acids long. CDR1 SGDLS and CDR2 YYNGEE come from the germline V gene. The full variable domain, in which reference TRBV9 and TRBJ1-2 provide the parts outside the CDR3, is DSGVTQTPKHLITATGQRVTLRCSPRSGDLSVYWYQQSLDQGLQFLIQYYNGEERAKGNILERFSAQQFPDLHSELNLSSLELGDSALYFCASSVWVGTGGKGYTFGSGTRLTVV.

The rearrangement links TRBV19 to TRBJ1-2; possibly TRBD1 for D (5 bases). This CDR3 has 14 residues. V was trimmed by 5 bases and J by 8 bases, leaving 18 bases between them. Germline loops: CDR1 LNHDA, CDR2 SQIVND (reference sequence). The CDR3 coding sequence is TGTGCCAGTAGTCCGCAGGGAAGGAGTGGAGGCTACACCTTC. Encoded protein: CASSPQGRSGGYTF.

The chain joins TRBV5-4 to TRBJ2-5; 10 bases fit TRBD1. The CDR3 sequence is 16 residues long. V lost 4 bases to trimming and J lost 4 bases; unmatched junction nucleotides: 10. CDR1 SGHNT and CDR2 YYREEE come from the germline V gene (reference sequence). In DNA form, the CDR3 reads TGTGCCAGCAGCACAGGGGACAGGGGATCCCTAGAGACCCAGTACTTC. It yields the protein CASSTGDRGSLETQYF.

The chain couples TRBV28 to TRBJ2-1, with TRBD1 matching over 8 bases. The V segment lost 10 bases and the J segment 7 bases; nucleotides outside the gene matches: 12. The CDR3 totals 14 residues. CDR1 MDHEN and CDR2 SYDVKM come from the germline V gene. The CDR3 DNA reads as TGTGCCACCGAAACCGGACAGGGTGGGAATGAGCAGTTCTTC. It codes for CATETGQGGNEQFF.

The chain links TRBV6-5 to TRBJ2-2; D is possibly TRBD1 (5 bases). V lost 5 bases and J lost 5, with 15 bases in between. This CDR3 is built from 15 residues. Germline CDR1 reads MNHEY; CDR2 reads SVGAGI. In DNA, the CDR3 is TGTGCCAGCAGTACCCCGCGGCAGGGAACCGGGGAGCTGTTTTTT. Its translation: CASSTPRQGTGELFF.

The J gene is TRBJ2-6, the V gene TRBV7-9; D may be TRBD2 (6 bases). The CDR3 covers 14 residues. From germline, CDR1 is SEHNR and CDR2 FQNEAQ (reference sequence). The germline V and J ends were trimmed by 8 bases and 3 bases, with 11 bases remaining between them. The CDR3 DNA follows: TGTGCCAGCTTAGCGGAGAGTGGGGCCAACGTCCTGACTTTC. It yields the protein CASLAESGANVLTF.

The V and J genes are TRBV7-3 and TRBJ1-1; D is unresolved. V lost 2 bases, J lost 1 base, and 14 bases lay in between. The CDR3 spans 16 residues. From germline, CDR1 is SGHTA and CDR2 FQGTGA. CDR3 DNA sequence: TGTGCCAGCAGCTTATCTCATGCGCTTAAGAACACTGAAGCTTTCTTT. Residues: CASSLSHALKNTEAFF.

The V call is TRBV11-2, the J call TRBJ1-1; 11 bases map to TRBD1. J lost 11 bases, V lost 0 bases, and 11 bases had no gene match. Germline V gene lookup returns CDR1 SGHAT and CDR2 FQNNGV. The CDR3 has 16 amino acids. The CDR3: CASSLDKRTGGAGAFF. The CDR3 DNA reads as TGTGCCAGCAGCTTAGATAAGAGGACAGGGGGCGCGGGGGCTTTCTTT. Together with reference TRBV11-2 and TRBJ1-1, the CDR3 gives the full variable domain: EAGVAQSPRYKIIEKRQSVAFWCNPISGHATLYWYQQILGQGPKLLIQFQNNGVVDDSQLPKDRFSAERLKGVDSTLKIQPAKLEDSAVYLCASSLDKRTGGAGAFFGQGTRLTVV.